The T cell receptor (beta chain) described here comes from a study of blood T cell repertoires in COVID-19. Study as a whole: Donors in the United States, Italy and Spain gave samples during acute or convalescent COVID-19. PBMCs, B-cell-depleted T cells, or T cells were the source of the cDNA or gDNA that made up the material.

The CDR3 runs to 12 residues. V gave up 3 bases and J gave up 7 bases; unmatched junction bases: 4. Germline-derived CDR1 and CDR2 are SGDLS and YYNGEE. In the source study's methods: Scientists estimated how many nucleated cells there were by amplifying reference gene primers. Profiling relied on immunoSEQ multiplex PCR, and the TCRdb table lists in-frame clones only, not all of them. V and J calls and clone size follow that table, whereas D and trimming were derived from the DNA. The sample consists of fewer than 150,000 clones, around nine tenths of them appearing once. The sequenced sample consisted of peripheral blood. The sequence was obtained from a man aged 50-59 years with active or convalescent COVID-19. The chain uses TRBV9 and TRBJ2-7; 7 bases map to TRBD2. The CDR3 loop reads CASSGTRGEQYF. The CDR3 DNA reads TGTGCCAGCAGCGGGACTAGAGGAGAGCAGTACTTC.